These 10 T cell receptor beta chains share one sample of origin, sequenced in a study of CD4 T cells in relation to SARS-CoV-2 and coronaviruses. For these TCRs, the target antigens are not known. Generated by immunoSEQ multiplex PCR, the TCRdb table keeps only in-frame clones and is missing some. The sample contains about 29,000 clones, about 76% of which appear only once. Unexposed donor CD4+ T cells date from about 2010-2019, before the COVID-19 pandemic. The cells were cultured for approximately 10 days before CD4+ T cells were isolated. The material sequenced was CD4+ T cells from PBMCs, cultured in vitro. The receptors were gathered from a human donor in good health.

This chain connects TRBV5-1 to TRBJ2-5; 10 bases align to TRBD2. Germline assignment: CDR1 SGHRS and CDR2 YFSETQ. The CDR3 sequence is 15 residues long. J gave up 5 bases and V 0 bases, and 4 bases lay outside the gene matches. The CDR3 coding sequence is TGCGCCAGCAGCTTGGCTAGCGGGAGCGGTGAGACCCAGTACTTC. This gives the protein CASSLASGSGETQYF.

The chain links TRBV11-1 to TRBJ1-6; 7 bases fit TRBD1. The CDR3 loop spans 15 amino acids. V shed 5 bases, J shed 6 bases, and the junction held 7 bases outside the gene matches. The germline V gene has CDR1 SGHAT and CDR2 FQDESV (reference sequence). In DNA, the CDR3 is TGTGCCAGCAGCCTACAGGGGAACAGTAATTCACCCCTCCACTTT. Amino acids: CASSLQGNSNSPLHF. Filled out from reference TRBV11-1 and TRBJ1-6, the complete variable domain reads EAEVAQSPRYKITEKSQAVAFWCDPISGHATLYWYRQILGQGPELLVQFQDESVVDDSQLPKDRFSAERLKGVDSTLKIQPAELGDSAMYLCASSLQGNSNSPLHFGNGTRLTVT.

The CDR3 loop is CASSLGSTDTQYF. In DNA, the CDR3 is TGCGCCAGTTCATTGGGGAGCACAGATACGCAGTATTTT. This chain joins TRBV10-1 and TRBJ2-3; no clear D. The CDR3 runs 13 residues. Deletions cut 9 bases from V and 0 bases from J, with 10 bases between. Germline CDR1 reads WNHNN; CDR2 reads SYGVQD (reference sequence).

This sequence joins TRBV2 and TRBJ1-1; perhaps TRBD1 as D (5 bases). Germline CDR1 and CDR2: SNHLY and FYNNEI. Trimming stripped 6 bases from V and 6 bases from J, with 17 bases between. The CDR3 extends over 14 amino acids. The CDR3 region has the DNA TGTGCCAGCAGAGTCGGGGCTAGGGAAGCTGAAGCTTTCTTT. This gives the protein CASRVGAREAEAFF.

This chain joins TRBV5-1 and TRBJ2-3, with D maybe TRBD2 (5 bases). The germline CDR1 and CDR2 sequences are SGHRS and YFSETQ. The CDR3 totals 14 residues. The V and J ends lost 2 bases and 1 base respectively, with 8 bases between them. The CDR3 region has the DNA TGCGCCAGCAGCTTTCTAGCAGGCACAGATACGCAGTATTTT. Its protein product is CASSFLAGTDTQYF.

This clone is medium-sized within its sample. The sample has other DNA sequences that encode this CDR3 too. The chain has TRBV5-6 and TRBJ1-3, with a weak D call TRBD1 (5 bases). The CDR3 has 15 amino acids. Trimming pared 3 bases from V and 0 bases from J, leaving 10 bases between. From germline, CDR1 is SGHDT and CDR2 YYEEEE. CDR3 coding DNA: TGTGCCAGCAGCTCCCAGGGTAGCTCTGGAAACACCATATATTTT. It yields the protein CASSSQGSSGNTIYF.

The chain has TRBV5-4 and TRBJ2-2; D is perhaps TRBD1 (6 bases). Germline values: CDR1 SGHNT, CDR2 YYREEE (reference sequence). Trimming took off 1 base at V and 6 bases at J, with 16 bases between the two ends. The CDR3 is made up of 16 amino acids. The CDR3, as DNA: TGTGCCAGCAGCTTGCAAGGACAGATACTTTCCGGGGAGCTGTTTTTT. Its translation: CASSLQGQILSGELFF.

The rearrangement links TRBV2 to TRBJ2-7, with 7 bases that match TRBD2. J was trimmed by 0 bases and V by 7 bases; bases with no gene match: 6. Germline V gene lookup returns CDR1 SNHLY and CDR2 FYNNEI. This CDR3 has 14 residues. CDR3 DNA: TGTGCCAGCAATCCGAGCGGGATCTCCTACGAGCAGTACTTC. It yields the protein CASNPSGISYEQYF.

CDR3 in amino acids: CASSQGAMASQFF. The CDR3 nucleotides read TGCGCCAGCAGCCAAGGGGCCATGGCTTCGCAGTTCTTC. The chain joins TRBV4-3 to TRBJ2-1; D not certain. Germline V CDR1 and CDR2: LGHNA, YSLEER. Between the trimmed V and J ends, which lost 1 base and 12 bases, there was a span of 13 bases. The CDR3 covers 13 residues.

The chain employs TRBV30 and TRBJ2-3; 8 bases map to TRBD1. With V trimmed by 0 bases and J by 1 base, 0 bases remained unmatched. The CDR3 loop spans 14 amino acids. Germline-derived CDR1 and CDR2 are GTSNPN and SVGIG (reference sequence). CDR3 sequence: CAWSVRGRTDTQYF. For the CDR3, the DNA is TGTGCCTGGAGTGTCAGGGGGCGCACAGATACGCAGTATTTT.